The clone carrying this T cell receptor (beta chain) was seen only a few times. This sample was taken from a study of blood T cells in healthy people across ages. Looked up from germline, CDR1 is SGHKS and CDR2 is YYEKEE (reference sequence). The CDR3 contains 13 residues. V shed 0 bases and J shed 8 bases, with 10 bases lying between them. Through a sample-barcoded 5' primer and a J-beta primer mix, a second PCR was run for about 6 to 12 cycles. TCRdb reanalysed the 5' RACE reads using MiXCR and keeps one entry per CDR3 protein. The table has about 1.5 million distinct CDR3 sequences, approximately 43% seen once.

The chain couples TRBV5-5 to TRBJ2-3; D unclear. Sequenced sample: blood. This TCR came from a woman aged 18 to 35 in good health. CDR3 in amino acids: CASSLGSLTTQYF. The CDR3, as DNA: TGTGCCAGCAGCTTGGGTTCGTTGACTACGCAGTATTTT.